These T cell receptor beta chains were read from a single sample in a study of blood T cells in healthy people across ages. Each CDR3 protein gets one entry after TCRdb re-called the 5' RACE reads with MiXCR. The sample includes around 850,000 distinct CDR3 sequences, around 36% of them seen just once. Sequenced sample: blood. Receptors originate from a man between 18 and 29 years old in good health. CDR3s include the opening cysteine and the closing phenylalanine or tryptophan. D genes are given only for firm matches. Size is stated for part of the rows, as once, few or many counts, or as a class when the clone is expanded.

J	size	D	V	CDR3	DNA
TRBJ2-3	.	.	TRBV7-2	CASSVAQSDTQYF	TGTGCCAGCAGCGTAGCTCAGTCAGATACGCAGTATTTT
TRBJ1-6	.	TRBD1	TRBV7-9	CASSLGRGRESPPHF	TGTGCCAGCAGCTTAGGCAGGGGGAGAGAATCACCCCCCCACTTT
TRBJ2-7	few	TRBD1	TRBV20-1	CSARGTGEDEQYF	TGCAGTGCTAGGGGGACAGGGGAGGACGAGCAGTACTTC
TRBJ2-3	.	.	TRBV6-1	CVSSPGTRGLGTDTQYF	TGTGTCAGCAGTCCCGGGACCCGGGGGCTCGGCACAGATACGCAGTATTTT
TRBJ2-1	.	TRBD2	TRBV7-3	CASSLGGAGEGNEQFF	TGTGCCAGCAGCTTAGGCGGGGCGGGGGAGGGCAATGAGCAGTTCTTC
TRBJ2-1	few	.	TRBV2	CASSDEQGPNEQFF	TGTGCCAGCAGTGATGAACAGGGCCCGAATGAGCAGTTCTTC
TRBJ1-4	few	.	TRBV29-1	CSSQGENEKLFF	TGCAGCTCCCAAGGGGAGAATGAAAAACTGTTTTTT
TRBJ2-3	many	.	TRBV9	CASSVVDTQYF	TGTGCCAGCAGCGTTGTGGATACGCAGTATTTT
TRBJ2-7	few	.	TRBV20-1	CSASTAGLTYEQYF	TGCAGTGCTAGCACCGCGGGGCTTACCTACGAGCAGTACTTC
TRBJ1-2	few	.	TRBV12-3/TRBV12-4	CASSFQSGGGGYTF	TGTGCCAGCAGTTTCCAGTCGGGTGGGGGAGGCTACACCTTC
TRBJ1-6	.	.	TRBV6-5	CASNRGNSPLHF	TGTGCCAGCAATCGTGGGAATTCACCCCTCCACTTT
TRBJ1-5	.	.	TRBV20-1	CSALVWGARNQPQHF	TGCAGTGCTCTGGTCTGGGGGGCAAGAAATCAGCCCCAGCATTTT
TRBJ2-4	.	.	TRBV12-3/TRBV12-4	CASSPRLWGNIQYF	TGTGCCAGCAGTCCCAGACTATGGGGGAACATTCAGTACTTC
TRBJ2-3	many	TRBD2	TRBV7-2	CASSFSGGASSNTQYF	TGTGCCAGCAGCTTCAGCGGGGGGGCGTCTTCAAATACGCAGTATTTT
TRBJ1-5	few	.	TRBV6-5	CASSYSRGLNQPQHF	TGTGCCAGCAGTTACTCGCGGGGGCTGAATCAGCCCCAGCATTTT
TRBJ1-1	.	.	TRBV4-2	CASSPDWGRVGTEAFF	TGTGCCAGCAGCCCGGATTGGGGCAGGGTTGGGACTGAAGCTTTCTTT
TRBJ2-7	few	.	TRBV12-3/TRBV12-4	CASMDGSSYNEQYF	TGTGCCAGCATGGACGGAAGCTCCTACAATGAGCAGTACTTC
TRBJ1-1	.	TRBD1	TRBV5-4	CASSPGTVMNTEAFF	TGTGCCAGCAGCCCGGGGACAGTTATGAACACTGAAGCTTTCTTT
TRBJ2-2	.	.	TRBV18	CASSHIVTGELFF	TGTGCCAGCTCACATATTGTCACCGGGGAGCTGTTTTTT
TRBJ1-2	.	.	TRBV6-2/TRBV6-3	CASSYPSKRASARTYGYTF	TGTGCCAGCAGTTACCCATCAAAGCGGGCTTCGGCCAGGACCTATGGCTACACCTTC
TRBJ1-4	.	.	TRBV20-1	CSASGGGDGEKLFF	TGCAGTGCTAGTGGCGGGGGCGACGGTGAAAAACTGTTTTTT
TRBJ2-2	few	.	TRBV6-6	CASSTVEPGELFF	TGTGCCAGCAGTACCGTAGAACCCGGGGAGCTGTTTTTT
TRBJ1-5	.	.	TRBV19	CASSLSGERNQPQHF	TGTGCCAGTAGTCTCTCGGGGGAACGCAATCAGCCCCAGCATTTT
TRBJ1-2	many	.	TRBV13	CASSLEGDGYTF	TGTGCCAGCAGCTTAGAAGGGGATGGCTACACCTTC
TRBJ2-3	few	TRBD1	TRBV28	CASTNKGQVSTDTQYF	TGTGCCAGCACCAATAAGGGACAGGTTAGCACAGATACGCAGTATTTT
TRBJ2-7	many	TRBD1	TRBV12-5	CASGLGQGSYEQYF	TGTGCTAGTGGTTTGGGACAGGGTTCCTACGAGCAGTACTTC
TRBJ1-1	.	TRBD1	TRBV6-6	CAIRQTGDTEAFF	TGTGCCATAAGACAAACAGGGGACACTGAAGCTTTCTTT
TRBJ2-2	.	.	TRBV29-1	CSAFDYRAGTGELFF	TGCAGCGCGTTTGATTACCGCGCGGGAACCGGGGAGCTGTTTTTT
TRBJ1-4	.	TRBD1	TRBV15	CATSSRDSGSEKLFF	TGTGCCACCAGCAGCCGGGACAGCGGGAGTGAAAAACTGTTTTTT
TRBJ2-7	.	TRBD2	TRBV5-1	CASSLSSGSYEQYF	TGCGCCAGCAGCTTGTCTAGCGGCTCCTACGAGCAGTACTTC
TRBJ1-4	few	TRBD1	TRBV6-2/TRBV6-3	CASSYSSGQNEKLFF	TGTGCCAGCAGTTACTCCTCGGGACAGAATGAAAAACTGTTTTTT
TRBJ2-1	.	TRBD2	TRBV20-1	CSASSGGWSYNEQFF	TGCAGTGCTTCCTCGGGGGGATGGTCCTACAATGAGCAGTTCTTC
TRBJ2-5	.	.	TRBV10-3	CAISDLRGRGETQYF	TGTGCCATCAGTGATCTCAGGGGTCGGGGAGAGACCCAGTACTTC
TRBJ2-3	many	TRBD2	TRBV20-1	CSARDPASGGLSTDTQYF	TGCAGTGCTAGAGATCCGGCTAGCGGGGGGCTTAGCACAGATACGCAGTATTTT
TRBJ1-5	few	.	TRBV20-1	CSARDHMVKAFGPQHF	TGCAGTGCTAGAGATCATATGGTAAAGGCGTTTGGGCCCCAGCATTTT
TRBJ2-1	.	TRBD2	TRBV4-3	CASSQARFPGGEQFF	TGCGCCAGCAGCCAAGCCCGGTTCCCGGGGGGTGAGCAGTTCTTC
TRBJ1-6	many	.	TRBV9	CASSVGVTPNSPLHF	TGTGCCAGCAGCGTAGGAGTTACTCCTAATTCACCCCTCCACTTT
TRBJ2-1	few	TRBD2	TRBV11-3	CASSQTSVRYNEQFF	TGTGCCAGCAGCCAAACTAGCGTACGGTACAATGAGCAGTTCTTC
TRBJ2-1	.	.	TRBV28	CASKGLDGPNEQFF	TGTGCCAGCAAGGGGCTAGATGGTCCCAATGAGCAGTTCTTC
TRBJ2-3	many	.	TRBV5-1	CASSLEGGSTDTQYF	TGCGCCAGCAGCTTGGAGGGTGGAAGCACAGATACGCAGTATTTT
TRBJ2-7	many	.	TRBV12-3/TRBV12-4	CASSFRLAFYEQYF	TGTGCCAGCAGTTTCCGGTTAGCCTTCTACGAGCAGTACTTC
TRBJ1-2	.	.	TRBV3-1	CASSQVCRTTYGYTF	TGTGCCAGCAGCCAAGTTTGTCGGACAACCTATGGCTACACCTTC
TRBJ2-7	.	.	TRBV5-1	CASSFTGRGFSDEQYF	TGCGCCAGCAGCTTCACGGGACGGGGTTTTTCAGACGAGCAGTACTTC
TRBJ2-7	.	.	TRBV7-3	CASSPTTTGEQYF	TGTGCCAGCAGCCCTACAACGACCGGCGAGCAGTACTTC
TRBJ1-2	.	TRBD1	TRBV7-2	CASNPGTELTNYGYTF	TGTGCCAGCAACCCAGGGACAGAGCTCACTAACTATGGCTACACCTTC
TRBJ2-4	few	TRBD1	TRBV4-1	CASSQTGARLAKNIQYF	TGCGCCAGCAGCCAGACAGGGGCCCGTTTAGCCAAAAACATTCAGTACTTC
TRBJ2-1	few	TRBD1	TRBV3-1	CASSQDPVPGQGNEQFF	TGTGCCAGCAGCCAAGATCCAGTCCCGGGACAGGGGAATGAGCAGTTCTTC
TRBJ2-7	.	TRBD1	TRBV5-1	CASSLLVQGVDEQYF	TGCGCCAGCAGCTTGCTGGTACAGGGGGTTGACGAGCAGTACTTC
TRBJ1-6	.	.	TRBV4-1	CASSQDPAESPLHF	TGCGCCAGCAGCCAAGACCCCGCGGAGTCACCCCTCCACTTT
TRBJ2-4	few	TRBD2	TRBV15	CATSRTSAKNIQYF	TGTGCCACCAGCAGGACTAGCGCCAAAAACATTCAGTACTTC
TRBJ2-5	.	TRBD1	TRBV4-1	CASSHLQGKETQYF	TGCGCCAGCAGCCACCTACAGGGGAAGGAGACCCAGTACTTC
TRBJ1-2	.	.	TRBV7-9	CASSYGGEADGYTF	TGTGCCAGCAGTTATGGGGGGGAGGCGGATGGCTACACCTTC
TRBJ1-2	.	TRBD1	TRBV12-3/TRBV12-4	CASSLTQGGSYGYTF	TGTGCCAGCAGTTTAACCCAGGGGGGAAGTTATGGCTACACCTTC
TRBJ1-6	.	TRBD1	TRBV15	CATSRPTGRGSYNSPLHF	TGTGCCACCAGCAGACCGACAGGGAGGGGCTCCTATAATTCACCCCTCCACTTT
TRBJ2-5	few	.	TRBV28	CASSRARDIQETQYF	TGTGCCAGCAGTCGAGCTCGGGACATCCAAGAGACCCAGTACTTC
TRBJ2-7	.	.	TRBV27	CASSSSGGTGNYEQYF	TGTGCCAGCAGTTCGTCGGGGGGGACAGGGAACTACGAGCAGTACTTC
TRBJ1-5	few	.	TRBV7-8	CASSLARISLNQPQHF	TGTGCCAGCAGCTTAGCGCGGATCAGCCTAAATCAGCCCCAGCATTTT
TRBJ1-5	.	.	TRBV21-1	CASSKGRVYQPQHF	TGTGCCAGCAGCAAAGGCAGGGTCTATCAGCCCCAGCATTTT
TRBJ2-2	few	TRBD1	TRBV20-1	CSARTGGHGELFF	TGCAGTGCAAGGACAGGGGGACACGGGGAGCTGTTTTTT